The entry below gives a single T cell receptor (beta chain) sequence along with its context. Profiling relied on immunoSEQ multiplex PCR, and the TCRdb table lists in-frame clones only, not all of them. Seen here are more than 85,000 clones, 84% observed once, and the top ten hold approximately 4.5%. This specimen belongs to a study of blood T cell repertoires in COVID-19. Background on the study: Material from acute and convalescent COVID-19 was sourced from the United States, Italy and Spain. Sources were T cells, B-cell-depleted T cells, or PBMCs; the material itself was cDNA or gDNA.

Germline assignment: CDR1 LNHDA and CDR2 SQIVND (reference sequence). The CDR3 loop spans 13 amino acids. Trimming pared 9 bases from V and 8 bases from J, leaving 19 bases between. The chain carries TRBV19 and TRBJ1-2; tentative D call: TRBD1 (5 bases). The receptor was isolated from a human donor in a cohort sampled during active COVID-19. The sequenced sample was peripheral blood. Here the CDR3 DNA reads TGTGCCAGCTTACGCCAGGGCTTTGGGGGCTACACCTTC. It is translated as CASLRQGFGGYTF. Full variable domain (remainder filled in from reference TRBV19 and TRBJ1-2): DGGITQSPKYLFRKEGQNVTLSCEQNLNHDAMYWYRQDPGQGLRLIYYSQIVNDFQKGDIAEGYSVSREKKESFPLTVTSAQKNPTAFYLCASLRQGFGGYTFGSGTRLTVV.